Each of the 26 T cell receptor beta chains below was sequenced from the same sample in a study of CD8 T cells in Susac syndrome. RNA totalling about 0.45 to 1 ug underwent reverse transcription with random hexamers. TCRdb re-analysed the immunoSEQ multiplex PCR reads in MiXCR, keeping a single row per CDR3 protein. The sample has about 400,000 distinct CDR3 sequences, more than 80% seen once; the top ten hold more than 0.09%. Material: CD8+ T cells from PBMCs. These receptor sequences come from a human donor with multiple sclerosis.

The CDR3 sequence is CASSSKNMNTGELFF. CDR3 nucleotide sequence: TGTGCCAGCAGCTCTAAGAATATGAACACCGGGGAGCTGTTTTTT. The chain is built from TRBV3-1 and TRBJ2-2; D is undetermined. Looked up from germline, CDR1 is LGHDT and CDR2 is YNNKEL (reference sequence). This CDR3 spans 15 amino acids. V lost 5 bases, J lost 1 base, and 11 bases lay in between.

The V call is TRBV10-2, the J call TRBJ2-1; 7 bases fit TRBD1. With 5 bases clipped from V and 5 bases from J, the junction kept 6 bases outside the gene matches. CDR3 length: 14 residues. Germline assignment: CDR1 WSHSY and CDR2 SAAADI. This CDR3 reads CASSTGTENNEQFF. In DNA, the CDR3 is TGCGCCAGCAGTACCGGGACAGAAAACAATGAGCAGTTCTTC.

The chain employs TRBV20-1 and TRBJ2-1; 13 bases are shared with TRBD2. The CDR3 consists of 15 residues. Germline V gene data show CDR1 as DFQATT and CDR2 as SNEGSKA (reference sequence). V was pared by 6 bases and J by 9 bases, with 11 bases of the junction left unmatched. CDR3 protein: CSALGLAGERGEQFF. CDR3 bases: TGCAGTGCCCTAGGACTAGCGGGAGAGAGGGGTGAGCAGTTCTTC.

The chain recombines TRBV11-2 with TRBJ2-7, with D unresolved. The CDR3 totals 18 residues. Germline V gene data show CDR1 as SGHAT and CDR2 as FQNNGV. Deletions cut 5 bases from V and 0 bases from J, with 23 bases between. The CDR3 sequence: CASSLTRTPGLISYEQYF. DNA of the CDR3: TGTGCCAGCAGCCTAACCAGGACCCCCGGCCTCATCTCCTACGAGCAGTACTTC.

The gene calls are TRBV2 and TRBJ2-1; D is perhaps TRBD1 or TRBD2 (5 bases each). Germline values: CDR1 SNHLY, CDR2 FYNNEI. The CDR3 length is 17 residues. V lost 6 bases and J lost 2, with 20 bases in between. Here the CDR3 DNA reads TGTGCCAGCAGGGGACCCACGACAGAGATCCCCTACAATGAGCAGTTCTTC. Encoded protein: CASRGPTTEIPYNEQFF.

The DNA of the CDR3 is TGTGCCAGCAGCCAAGAAGGGTTCACTGGGGCCAACGTCCTGACTTTC. This sequence encodes CASSQEGFTGANVLTF. This sequence joins TRBV14 and TRBJ2-6; no clear D. Germline V gene sequence: CDR1 SGHDN, CDR2 FVKESK. This CDR3 is 16 amino acids long. The V gene lost 0 bases and the J gene lost 2 bases, with 8 bases spanning the gap.

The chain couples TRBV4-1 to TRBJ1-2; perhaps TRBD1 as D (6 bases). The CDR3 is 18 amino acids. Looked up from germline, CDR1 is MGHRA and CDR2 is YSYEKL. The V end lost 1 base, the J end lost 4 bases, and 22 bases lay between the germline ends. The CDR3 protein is CASSQGWSGGQTPYGYTF. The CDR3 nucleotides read TGCGCCAGCAGCCAAGGGTGGAGCGGAGGACAGACTCCCTATGGCTACACCTTC.

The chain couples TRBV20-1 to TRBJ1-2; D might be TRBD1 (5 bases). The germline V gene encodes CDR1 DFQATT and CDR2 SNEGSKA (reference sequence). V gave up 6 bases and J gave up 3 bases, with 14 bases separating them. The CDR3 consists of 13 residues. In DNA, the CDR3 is TGCAGTGCCACCCCGACAGTAGACTATGGCTACACCTTC. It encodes CSATPTVDYGYTF.

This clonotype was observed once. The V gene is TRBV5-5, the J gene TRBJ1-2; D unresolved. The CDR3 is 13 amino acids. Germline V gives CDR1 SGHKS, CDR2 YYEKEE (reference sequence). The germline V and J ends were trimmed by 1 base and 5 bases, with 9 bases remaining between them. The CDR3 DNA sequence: TGTGCCAGCAGCTTGTTTAGGGAGTATGGCTACACCTTC. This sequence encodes CASSLFREYGYTF.

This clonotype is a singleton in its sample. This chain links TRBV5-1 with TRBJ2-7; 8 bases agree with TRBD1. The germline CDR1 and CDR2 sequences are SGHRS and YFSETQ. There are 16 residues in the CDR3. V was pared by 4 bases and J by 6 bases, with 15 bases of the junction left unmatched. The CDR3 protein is CASSLRTGRTSAEQYF. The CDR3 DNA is TGCGCCAGCAGCCTCCGGACAGGGCGGACGAGTGCCGAGCAGTACTTC.

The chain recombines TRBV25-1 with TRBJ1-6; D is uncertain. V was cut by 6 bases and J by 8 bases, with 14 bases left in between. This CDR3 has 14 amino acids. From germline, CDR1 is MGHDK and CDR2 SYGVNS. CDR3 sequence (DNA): TGTGCCAGCAGCCAAACCGGACTGTATTCACCCCTCCACTTT. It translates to CASSQTGLYSPLHF.

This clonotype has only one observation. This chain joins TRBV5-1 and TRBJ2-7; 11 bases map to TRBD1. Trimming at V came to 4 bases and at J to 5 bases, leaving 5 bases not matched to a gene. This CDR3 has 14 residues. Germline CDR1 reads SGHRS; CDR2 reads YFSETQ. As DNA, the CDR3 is TGCGCCAGCAGCATAGGACAGGGGGCCGACGAGCAGTACTTC. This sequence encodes CASSIGQGADEQYF.

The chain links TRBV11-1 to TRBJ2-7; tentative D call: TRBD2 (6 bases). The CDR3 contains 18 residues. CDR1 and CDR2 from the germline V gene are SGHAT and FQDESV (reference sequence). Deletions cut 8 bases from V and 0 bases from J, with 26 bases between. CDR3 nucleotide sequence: TGTGCCAGCGGACCGGTGCCGGGGGAAAGCAGAAGCTCCTACGAGCAGTACTTC. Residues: CASGPVPGESRSSYEQYF.

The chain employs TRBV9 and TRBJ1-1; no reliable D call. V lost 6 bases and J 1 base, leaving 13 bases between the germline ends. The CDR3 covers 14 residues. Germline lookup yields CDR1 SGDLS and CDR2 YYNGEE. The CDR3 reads CASTLNGRNTEAFF. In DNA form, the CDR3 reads TGTGCCAGCACCTTAAACGGTAGGAACACTGAAGCTTTCTTT.

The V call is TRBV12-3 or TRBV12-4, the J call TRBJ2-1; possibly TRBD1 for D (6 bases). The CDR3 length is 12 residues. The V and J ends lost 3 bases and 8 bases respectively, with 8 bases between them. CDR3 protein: CASSLGAHEQFF. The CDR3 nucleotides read TGTGCCAGCAGTTTGGGGGCCCATGAGCAGTTCTTC.

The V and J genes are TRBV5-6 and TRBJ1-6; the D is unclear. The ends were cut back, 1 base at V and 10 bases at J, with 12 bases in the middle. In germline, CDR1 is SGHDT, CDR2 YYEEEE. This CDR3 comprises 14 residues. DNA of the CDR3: TGTGCCAGCAGCTTGAAAGGATTTTACTCACCCCTCCACTTT. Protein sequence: CASSLKGFYSPLHF.

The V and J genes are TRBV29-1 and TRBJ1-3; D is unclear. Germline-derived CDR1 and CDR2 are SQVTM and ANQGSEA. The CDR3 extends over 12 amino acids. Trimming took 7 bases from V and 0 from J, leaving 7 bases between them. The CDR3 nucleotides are TGCAGCGCCACTCGCTCTGGAAACACCATATATTTT. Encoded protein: CSATRSGNTIYF.

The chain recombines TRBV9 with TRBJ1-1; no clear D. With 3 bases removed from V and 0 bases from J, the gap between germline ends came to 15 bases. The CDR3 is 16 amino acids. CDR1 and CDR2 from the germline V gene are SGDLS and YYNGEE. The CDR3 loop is CASSGPQEGLNTEAFF. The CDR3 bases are TGTGCCAGCAGCGGGCCCCAGGAAGGGTTGAACACTGAAGCTTTCTTT.

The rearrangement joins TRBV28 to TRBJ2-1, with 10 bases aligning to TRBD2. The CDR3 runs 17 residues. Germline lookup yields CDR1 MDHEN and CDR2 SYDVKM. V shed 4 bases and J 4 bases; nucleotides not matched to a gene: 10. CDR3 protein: CASSSKQGTSVYNEQFF. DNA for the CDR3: TGTGCCAGCAGTTCGAAACAGGGGACTAGCGTTTACAATGAGCAGTTCTTC.

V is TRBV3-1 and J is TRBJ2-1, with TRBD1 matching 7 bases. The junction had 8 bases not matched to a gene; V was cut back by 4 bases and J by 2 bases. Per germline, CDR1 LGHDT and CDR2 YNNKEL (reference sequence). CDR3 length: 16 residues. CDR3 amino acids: CASSRYTGVAYNEQFF. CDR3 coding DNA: TGTGCCAGCAGCCGTTATACAGGGGTGGCCTACAATGAGCAGTTCTTC.

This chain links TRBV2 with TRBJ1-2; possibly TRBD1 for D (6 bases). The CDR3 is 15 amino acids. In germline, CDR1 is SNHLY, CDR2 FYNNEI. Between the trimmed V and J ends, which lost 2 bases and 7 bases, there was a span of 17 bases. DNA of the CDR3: TGTGCCAGCAGTGAAACCCTTACACAGGGAATTGGCTACACCTTC. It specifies CASSETLTQGIGYTF.

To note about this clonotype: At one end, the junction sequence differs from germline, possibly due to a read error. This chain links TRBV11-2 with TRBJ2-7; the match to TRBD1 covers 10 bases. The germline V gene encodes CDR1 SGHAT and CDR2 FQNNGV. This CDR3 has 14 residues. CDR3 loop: CASGLGTGDYEQYF. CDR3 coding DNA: TGTGCCAGCGGCTTAGGGACAGGGGACTACGAGCAGTACTTC.

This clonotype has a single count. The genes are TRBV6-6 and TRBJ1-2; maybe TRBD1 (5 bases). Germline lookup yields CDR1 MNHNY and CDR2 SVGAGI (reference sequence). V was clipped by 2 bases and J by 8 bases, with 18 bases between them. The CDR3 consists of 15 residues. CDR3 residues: CASSYDKLAGWGYTF. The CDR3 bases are TGTGCCAGCAGTTACGATAAATTAGCAGGGTGGGGCTACACCTTC.

The CDR3 DNA is TGTGCCAGCAGCTTAGATATAAGTTGGGAGCAGTACTTC. Its protein is CASSLDISWEQYF. The chain employs TRBV11-2 and TRBJ2-7; D remains unclear. The CDR3 length is 13 residues. V was cut by 0 bases and J by 7 bases, with 10 bases left in between. Looked up from germline, CDR1 is SGHAT and CDR2 is FQNNGV.

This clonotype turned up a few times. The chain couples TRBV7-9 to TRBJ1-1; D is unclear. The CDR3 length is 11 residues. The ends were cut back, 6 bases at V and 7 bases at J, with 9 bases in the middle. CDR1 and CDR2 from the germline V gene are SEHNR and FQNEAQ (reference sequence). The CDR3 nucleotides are TGTGCCAGCAGTTGGTCTTTTGAAGCTTTCTTT. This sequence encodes CASSWSFEAFF.

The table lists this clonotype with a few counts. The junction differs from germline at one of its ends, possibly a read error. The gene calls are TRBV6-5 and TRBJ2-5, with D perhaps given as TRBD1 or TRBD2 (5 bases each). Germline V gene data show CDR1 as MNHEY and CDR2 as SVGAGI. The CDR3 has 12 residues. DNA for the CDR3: TGTGCCGGCAGTTCCGGGGCAGAGACCCAGTACTTC. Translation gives CAGSSGAETQYF.